Listed here are 29 T cell receptor beta chains from one sample, sequenced in a study of graft-versus-host responses after intestinal transplantation (dated by TCRdb to the early 2020s). For these receptors, no antigen is known. Taken with the paper, the label for time point translates to: cells obtained before transplantation from donor or recipient. Receptor libraries were prepared by the immunoSEQ multiplex PCR assay. TCRdb holds this immuneACCESS table with in-frame rearrangements only. Some clones are missing; in checked studies, unresolved V genes explain under half, and the rest has no known cause. The sample table shows around 93,000 clones, and 90% to 95% are seen once. 6% of the sample rests with the top ten. Sequenced here: unstimulated CD8+ T cells sorted from spleen or lymph node cells, sampled before intestinal transplant. The receptors originated from a human donor who received an intestinal transplant.

The chain is built from TRBV29-1 and TRBJ1-2; D is unclear. Trimming removed 7 bases from V and 3 bases from J, with 15 bases in between. This CDR3 contains 13 residues. From germline, CDR1 is SQVTM and CDR2 ANQGSEA. This CDR3 reads CSAPVGIDYGYTF. CDR3 in DNA: TGCAGCGCCCCGGTAGGGATCGACTATGGCTACACCTTC.

This chain connects TRBV4-1 to TRBJ1-5, with unresolved D. The length of the CDR3 is 15 residues. In germline, CDR1 is MGHRA, CDR2 YSYEKL. V gave up 3 bases and J gave up 4 bases, with 13 bases separating them. CDR3 DNA: TGCGCCAGCAGCCATGCCGGGATCAAAAATCAGCCCCAGCATTTT. The encoded protein is CASSHAGIKNQPQHF.

The rearrangement uses TRBV2 and TRBJ2-1; D is uncertain. V was trimmed by 4 bases and J by 2 bases, leaving 12 bases between them. The CDR3 spans 15 residues. Germline lookup yields CDR1 SNHLY and CDR2 FYNNEI. CDR3 bases: TGTGCCAGCAGTGCCGCCGGACCCCCCTACAATGAGCAGTTCTTC. It translates to CASSAAGPPYNEQFF.

V and J are TRBV5-5 and TRBJ2-1, with TRBD2 identical over 14 bases. The V and J ends lost 4 bases and 9 bases, in that order; junction bases with no gene match: 9. The CDR3 sequence is 16 residues long. In germline, CDR1 is SGHKS, CDR2 YYEKEE (reference sequence). The CDR3 nucleotides are TGTGCCAGCAGCCAAGAGGGACTAGCGGGAGTCATTGAGCAGTTCTTC. Translation gives CASSQEGLAGVIEQFF.

To note about this clone: This specimen includes other DNA sequences encoding the same CDR3. The chain couples TRBV5-4 to TRBJ1-4; unclear D gene. V was clipped by 3 bases and J by 4 bases, with 13 bases between them. The CDR3 runs to 15 residues. Looked up from germline, CDR1 is SGHNT and CDR2 is YYREEE (reference sequence). The CDR3 reads CASSSYATGNEKLFF. For the CDR3, the DNA is TGTGCCAGCAGCTCCTATGCTACGGGTAATGAAAAACTGTTTTTT.

This chain links TRBV6-5 with TRBJ2-7; 9 bases line up with TRBD2. Germline V lookup: CDR1 MNHEY, CDR2 SVGAGI. V gave up 9 bases and J gave up 5 bases; unmatched junction bases: 14. This CDR3 spans 15 amino acids. The CDR3 spells CASGQIAGGPDEQYF. The CDR3 DNA is TGTGCCAGTGGCCAGATTGCGGGAGGGCCGGACGAGCAGTACTTC.

The chain carries TRBV7-6 and TRBJ1-2, with D maybe TRBD1 (6 bases). V was trimmed by 0 bases and J by 0 bases, leaving 14 bases between them. CDR1 is SGHVS, CDR2 FNYEAQ, per germline. The CDR3 extends over 17 amino acids. CDR3 residues: CASSLADSTGPNYGYTF. The CDR3 DNA follows: TGTGCCAGCAGCTTAGCCGACTCGACAGGCCCTAACTATGGCTACACCTTC.

The chain links TRBV6-5 to TRBJ2-7; the D gene is possibly TRBD1 (6 bases). This CDR3 is 15 amino acids long. The germline V gene has CDR1 MNHEY and CDR2 SVGAGI. The V and J ends lost 5 bases and 0 bases respectively, with 14 bases between them. In DNA, the CDR3 is TGTGCCAGCAGTCCGGTAGGACAGAGCTCCTACGAGCAGTACTTC. This translates into CASSPVGQSSYEQYF.

V is TRBV13 and J is TRBJ2-2; D may be TRBD1 (6 bases). Trimming left V 0 bases short and J 1 base short, with 6 bases between. This CDR3 is 15 amino acids long. Germline V gives CDR1 PRHDT, CDR2 FYEKMQ (reference sequence). CDR3 protein: CASSLGQGNTGELFF. CDR3 coding DNA: TGTGCCAGCAGCTTAGGACAGGGGAACACCGGGGAGCTGTTTTTT.

V is TRBV6-6 and J is TRBJ1-6, with D unclear. Trimming left V 1 base short and J 6 bases short, with 10 bases between. The CDR3 extends over 15 amino acids. Germline V lookup: CDR1 MNHNY, CDR2 SVGAGI (reference sequence). CDR3 bases: TGTGCCAGCAGTTACTGGGTTGGCGCTAATTCACCCCTCCACTTT. Protein sequence: CASSYWVGANSPLHF.

The gene calls are TRBV4-1 and TRBJ2-7, with D hard to call. This CDR3 contains 15 residues. With 4 bases removed from V and 4 bases from J, the gap between germline ends came to 17 bases. Germline assignment: CDR1 MGHRA and CDR2 YSYEKL. The CDR3 loop reads CASSLFDVNGYEQYF. CDR3 DNA: TGCGCCAGCAGCCTGTTCGACGTAAACGGATACGAGCAGTACTTC.

The V gene is TRBV6-1, the J gene TRBJ2-1; the D gene is possibly TRBD1 (6 bases). This CDR3 is 14 amino acids long. V dropped 4 bases and J dropped 5 bases, with 12 bases sitting between them. In germline, CDR1 is MNHNS, CDR2 SASEGT. DNA of the CDR3: TGTGCCAGCAGTGGCCTAACAGGGAACAATGAGCAGTTCTTC. Translation: CASSGLTGNNEQFF.

A few counts support this clone. CDR3 nucleotides: TGTGCCAGAGAGGGGGCTACATCCACAGATACGCAGTATTTT. Translation gives CAREGATSTDTQYF. The rearrangement uses TRBV6-7 and TRBJ2-3; 7 bases line up with TRBD1. TRBV6-7 is recorded as an ORF, its role being uncertain. This CDR3 has 14 amino acids. V was pared by 9 bases and J by 2 bases, with 8 bases of the junction left unmatched.

This chain links TRBV27 with TRBJ2-5, with 7 bases lining up with TRBD1. The germline gives CDR1 MNHEY, CDR2 SMNVEV (reference sequence). The V gene end was trimmed by 4 bases and the J gene end by 4 bases; junction bases not matched to a gene: 9. The CDR3 contains 15 residues. This CDR3 is CASSSSPTGIETQYF. CDR3 nucleotides: TGTGCCAGCAGTTCGTCCCCGACAGGGATAGAGACCCAGTACTTC.

This rearrangement joins TRBV9 to TRBJ2-7, with 7 bases fitting TRBD2. The CDR3 runs 12 residues. Germline-derived CDR1 and CDR2 are SGDLS and YYNGEE. V was clipped by 4 bases and J by 5 bases; unmatched bases: 3. CDR3 amino acids: CASSLGGDEQYF. Here the CDR3 DNA reads TGTGCCAGCAGCCTGGGGGGGGACGAGCAGTACTTC.

Turning to this clone: Other DNA sequences in the sample encode the same CDR3. The chain recombines TRBV27 with TRBJ1-5; the D is unclear. The CDR3 runs to 13 residues. Looked up from germline, CDR1 is MNHEY and CDR2 is SMNVEV (reference sequence). V dropped 5 bases and J dropped 4 bases, with 9 bases sitting between them. The CDR3 here is CASSLSGNQPQHF. The CDR3 nucleotides read TGTGCCAGCAGTCTCTCTGGAAATCAGCCCCAGCATTTT.

The chain employs TRBV7-9 and TRBJ2-5; possibly TRBD1 for D (6 bases). The germline V gene has CDR1 SEHNR and CDR2 FQNEAQ (reference sequence). This CDR3 has 16 residues. Trimming took 7 bases from V and 5 from J, leaving 23 bases between them. CDR3 sequence: CASTTEVGARGETQYF. CDR3 sequence (DNA): TGTGCCAGCACTACAGAGGTGGGGGCCCGTGGGGAGACCCAGTACTTC.

The chain has TRBV11-2 and TRBJ1-4; D is undetermined. CDR1 SGHAT and CDR2 FQNNGV come from the germline V gene. Trimming left V 3 bases short and J 8 bases short, with 4 bases between. The CDR3 extends over 11 amino acids. This chain's CDR3 is CASSLDEKLFF. The CDR3 region has the DNA TGTGCCAGCAGCTTGGACGAAAAACTGTTTTTT. Variable domain in full (rest from reference TRBV11-2 and TRBJ1-4): EAGVAQSPRYKIIEKRQSVAFWCNPISGHATLYWYQQILGQGPKLLIQFQNNGVVDDSQLPKDRFSAERLKGVDSTLKIQPAKLEDSAVYLCASSLDEKLFFGSGTQLSVL.

The count of this clone is one. The CDR3 protein is CAISAQGIVGYTF. The CDR3 bases are TGTGCCATCAGTGCGCAGGGAATTGTAGGCTACACCTTC. The rearrangement uses TRBV10-3 and TRBJ1-2, with a weak D call TRBD1 (5 bases). The CDR3 sequence is 13 residues long. Between the trimmed V and J ends, which lost 4 bases and 8 bases, there was a span of 14 bases. Per the germline V gene, CDR1 is ENHRY and CDR2 is SYGVKD.

The chain recombines TRBV7-9 with TRBJ2-7; 8 bases line up with TRBD1. This CDR3 is built from 14 residues. The V segment lost 10 bases and the J segment 1 base; nucleotides outside the gene matches: 9. Germline CDR1 reads SEHNR; CDR2 reads FQNEAQ (reference sequence). CDR3 in amino acids: CAIPGRGPSYEQYF. Written as DNA, the CDR3 is TGTGCCATTCCAGGCAGGGGGCCATCCTACGAGCAGTACTTC.

V usage is TRBV4-2 and J usage is TRBJ1-5; D unresolved. The CDR3 sequence is 14 residues long. Germline V gene sequence: CDR1 LGHNA, CDR2 YNFKEQ. The germline V and J ends were trimmed by 5 bases and 3 bases, with 11 bases remaining between them. DNA of the CDR3: TGTGCCAGCAGCGTCGTAGAAACCAATCAGCCCCAGCATTTT. Translation: CASSVVETNQPQHF.

The V gene is TRBV6-1, the J gene TRBJ2-3; the D is unclear. Germline V gene data show CDR1 as MNHNS and CDR2 as SASEGT. This CDR3 contains 11 residues. Trimming left V 1 base short and J 8 bases short, with 4 bases between. DNA for the CDR3: TGTGCCAGCAGTGAAGGGGGTACGCAGTATTTT. It codes for CASSEGGTQYF.

The V call is TRBV5-1, the J call TRBJ1-1; D not resolved. The CDR3 consists of 13 residues. V dropped 2 bases and J dropped 9 bases, with 14 bases sitting between them. In germline, CDR1 is SGHRS, CDR2 YFSETQ. The CDR3 protein is CASSFQLREKAFF. The DNA for the CDR3 is TGCGCCAGCAGCTTCCAACTAAGGGAGAAAGCTTTCTTT.

This clone was picked up one time. This sequence joins TRBV6-5 and TRBJ1-5; D remains unclear. Germline V gives CDR1 MNHEY, CDR2 SVGAGI. The CDR3 covers 13 residues. V was cut by 6 bases and J by 0 bases, with 6 bases left in between. The CDR3 loop reads CASRGYSNQPQHF. The CDR3 nucleotides read TGTGCCAGCAGGGGATATAGCAATCAGCCCCAGCATTTT.

This chain connects TRBV7-9 to TRBJ2-7; 7 bases agree with TRBD1. Germline V gene lookup returns CDR1 SEHNR and CDR2 FQNEAQ (reference sequence). Trimming removed 5 bases from V and 1 base from J; junction bases left unmatched: 14. The CDR3 loop spans 17 amino acids. The CDR3: CASSPSGRQGSSYEQYF. The CDR3 nucleotides read TGTGCCAGCAGCCCATCTGGGAGACAGGGATCTTCCTACGAGCAGTACTTC.

This clone has only one observation. CDR3 sequence (DNA): TGTGCCAGCAGCCCCTGGATAGCTGAGGGGGAGACCCAGTACTTC. As protein: CASSPWIAEGETQYF. This chain links TRBV11-2 with TRBJ2-5; D may be TRBD1 or TRBD2 (5 bases each). Trimming removed 5 bases from V and 5 bases from J, with 18 bases in between. This CDR3 is 15 amino acids long. In germline, CDR1 is SGHAT, CDR2 FQNNGV.

In this sample, this clone turned up a few times. This chain connects TRBV6-5 to TRBJ1-4, with TRBD1 matching 9 bases. Per the germline V gene, CDR1 is MNHEY and CDR2 is SVGAGI. The CDR3 is made up of 15 amino acids. The ends lost 0 bases at V and 8 bases at J; junction bases unmatched: 4. As DNA, the CDR3 is TGTGCCAGCAGTTACTCGGCCGGGACAGGGGAAAAACTGTTTTTT. Translated, it gives CASSYSAGTGEKLFF.

The chain joins TRBV13 to TRBJ2-1; TRBD2 matches at 8 bases. Germline V lookup: CDR1 PRHDT, CDR2 FYEKMQ (reference sequence). Trimming at V came to 1 base and at J to 2 bases, leaving 1 base not matched to a gene. This CDR3 is 15 amino acids long. The CDR3 is CASSLAGGTYNEQFF. Written as DNA, the CDR3 is TGTGCCAGCAGCTTAGCGGGAGGGACCTACAATGAGCAGTTCTTC.

As DNA, the CDR3 is TGCGCCAGCAGATCCAGACAGGGGTGCCCAGATACGCAGTATTTT. As protein: CASRSRQGCPDTQYF. This chain links TRBV5-1 with TRBJ2-3, with TRBD1 identical over 8 bases. The CDR3 contains 15 residues. Germline V gene sequence: CDR1 SGHRS, CDR2 YFSETQ. The trim removed 5 bases at V and 4 bases at J, leaving 9 bases unmatched.